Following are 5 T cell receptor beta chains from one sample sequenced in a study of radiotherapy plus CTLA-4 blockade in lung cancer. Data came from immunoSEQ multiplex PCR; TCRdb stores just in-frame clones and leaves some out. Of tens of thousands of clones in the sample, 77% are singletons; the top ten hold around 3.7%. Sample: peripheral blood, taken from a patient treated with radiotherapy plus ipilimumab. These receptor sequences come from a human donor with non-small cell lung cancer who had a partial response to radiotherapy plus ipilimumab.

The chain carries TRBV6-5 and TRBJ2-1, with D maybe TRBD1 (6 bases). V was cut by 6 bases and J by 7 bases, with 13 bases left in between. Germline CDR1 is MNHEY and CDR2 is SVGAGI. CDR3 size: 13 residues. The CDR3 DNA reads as TGTGCCAGCAGCAGGGGTTTGATGAATGAGCAGTTCTTC. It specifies CASSRGLMNEQFF.

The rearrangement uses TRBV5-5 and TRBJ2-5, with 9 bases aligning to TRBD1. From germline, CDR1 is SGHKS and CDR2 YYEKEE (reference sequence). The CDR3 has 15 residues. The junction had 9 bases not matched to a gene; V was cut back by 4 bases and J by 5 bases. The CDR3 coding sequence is TGTGCCAGCAGCACCCGGGACAGGGAGGGCGAGACCCAGTACTTC. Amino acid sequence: CASSTRDREGETQYF.

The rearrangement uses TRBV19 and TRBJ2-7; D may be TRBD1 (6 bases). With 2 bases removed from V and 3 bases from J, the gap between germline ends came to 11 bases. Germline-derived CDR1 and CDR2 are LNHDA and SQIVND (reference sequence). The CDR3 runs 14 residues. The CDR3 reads CASSIKDRDYEQYF. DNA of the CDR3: TGTGCCAGTAGTATAAAGGACAGAGACTACGAGCAGTACTTC.

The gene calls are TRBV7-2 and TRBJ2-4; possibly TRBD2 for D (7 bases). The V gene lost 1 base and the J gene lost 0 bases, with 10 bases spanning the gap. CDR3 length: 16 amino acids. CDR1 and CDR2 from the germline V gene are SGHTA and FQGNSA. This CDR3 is CASSLEGGLAKNIQYF. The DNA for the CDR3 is TGTGCCAGCAGCTTAGAGGGGGGGCTAGCCAAAAACATTCAGTACTTC.

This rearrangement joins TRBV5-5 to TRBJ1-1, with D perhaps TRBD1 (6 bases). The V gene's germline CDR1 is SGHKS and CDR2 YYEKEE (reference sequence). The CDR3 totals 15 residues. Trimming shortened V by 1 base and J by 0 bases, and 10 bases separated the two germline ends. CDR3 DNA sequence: TGTGCCAGCAGCTTGCGGGGGGCCCTGAACACTGAAGCTTTCTTT. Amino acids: CASSLRGALNTEAFF.